This T cell receptor beta chain was retrieved from a study of T cell responses to AZD1222 COVID-19 vaccine. Generated by immunoSEQ multiplex PCR, the TCRdb table keeps only in-frame clones and is missing some. Of under 80,000 clones in the sample, 81% were seen once. Pooled together were second doses at about 4 or about 12 weeks. This clone was found once. The target antigen is unknown. Findings and limits, study-wide: Clonal diversity was possibly underestimated; the donors were predominantly white British and more often female.

Sequencing was performed on peripheral blood, taken 28 days after the second AZD1222 dose. The source of this sequence is an adult who received the AZD1222 COVID-19 vaccine.

The CDR3 spells CASSFTSGRNTGELFF. The CDR3 DNA sequence: TGTGCCAGCAGTTTTACTAGCGGGAGGAACACCGGGGAGCTGTTTTTT. The chain has TRBV28 and TRBJ2-2; TRBD2 agrees at 11 bases. Per the germline V gene, CDR1 is MDHEN and CDR2 is SYDVKM. V lost 3 bases to trimming and J lost 1 base; unmatched junction nucleotides: 1. The CDR3 has 16 residues.